The TCR beta chain described here comes from a study of CD4+ T cells in melanoma. Study-level findings and limits: A reported correlation linked neoantigen-specific CD4+ T cells to CD8+, macrophage and B cell function. Reportedly, melanoma neoantigen-specific CD4+ T cells showed varied differentiation states.

The V gene's germline CDR1 is SGHVS and CDR2 FQNEAQ. This CDR3 has 14 amino acids. Trimming left V 3 bases short and J 6 bases short, with 14 bases between. About this clone itself: Its specificity is unknown.

Generated by immunoSEQ multiplex PCR, the TCRdb table keeps only in-frame clones and is missing some. The sample has around 19,000 clones, roughly 80% seen once. The clonotype comes from a human donor with melanoma. The gene calls are TRBV7-8 and TRBJ1-1; tentative D call: TRBD1 (6 bases). Sequenced: cells from a culture (not recorded whether cultured in vitro). The CDR3 spells CASSFYQGMAEAFF. The CDR3 DNA reads as TGTGCCAGCAGCTTCTACCAGGGGATGGCTGAAGCTTTCTTT.